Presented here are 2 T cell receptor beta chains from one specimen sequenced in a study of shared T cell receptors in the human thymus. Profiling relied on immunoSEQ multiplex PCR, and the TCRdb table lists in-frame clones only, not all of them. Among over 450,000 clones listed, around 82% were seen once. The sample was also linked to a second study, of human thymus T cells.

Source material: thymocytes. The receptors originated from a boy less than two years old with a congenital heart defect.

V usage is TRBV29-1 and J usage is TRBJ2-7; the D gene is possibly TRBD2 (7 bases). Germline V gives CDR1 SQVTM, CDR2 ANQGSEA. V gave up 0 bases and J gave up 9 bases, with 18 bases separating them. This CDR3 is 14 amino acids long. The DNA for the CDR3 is TGCAGCGTTGAAGATAGGGGGGGGGACACGGGGCAGTACTTC. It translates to CSVEDRGGDTGQYF.

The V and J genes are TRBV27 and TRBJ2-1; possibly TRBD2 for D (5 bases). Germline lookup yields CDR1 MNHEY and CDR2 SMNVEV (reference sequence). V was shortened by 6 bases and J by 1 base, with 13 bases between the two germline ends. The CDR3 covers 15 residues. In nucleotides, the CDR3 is TGTGCCAGCAGCTCTACTAGGGCTTCCTACAATGAGCAGTTCTTC. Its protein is CASSSTRASYNEQFF.